The rows below give T cell receptor beta chains drawn from one sample of a study of neurological immune-mediated disorders. MiXCR, run by TCRdb on the 5' RACE reads, gives a single entry per CDR3 protein. Found here are more than 30,000 distinct CDR3 sequences, more than 10% of them singletons; the top ten hold 2.3%. Sequenced material: PBMCs. The receptors were gathered from a woman aged 40 to 50 in good health. CDR3s include the opening cysteine and the closing phenylalanine or tryptophan. D genes are given only for firm matches. The size of a clone is reported for some rows only, either as once, few or many, or as a class for expanded clones.

CDR3aa: CSASDRGGQPQHF
CDR3nt: TGCAGTGCTTCGGACAGGGGCGGTCAGCCCCAGCATTTT
d_gene: TRBD1
v_gene: TRBV20-1
j_gene: TRBJ1-5
abundance: many

CDR3aa: CASSLGDRVQPQHF
CDR3nt: TGTGCCAGCAGCTTAGGGGACAGGGTTCAGCCCCAGCATTTT
d_gene: TRBD1
v_gene: TRBV7-2
j_gene: TRBJ1-5
abundance: many

CDR3aa: CATSIDTAGELFF
CDR3nt: TGTGCCACCAGTATCGACACAGCCGGGGAGCTGTTTTTT
d_gene: NA
v_gene: TRBV24-1
j_gene: TRBJ2-2
abundance: NA

CDR3aa: CASSEGRTWKAFF
CDR3nt: TGCGCCAGCAGTGAAGGCAGGACCTGGAAGGCTTTCTTT
d_gene: NA
v_gene: TRBV10-1
j_gene: TRBJ1-1
abundance: many

CDR3aa: CASRKTGQGMHGYTF
CDR3nt: TGTGCCAGCAGGAAGACGGGACAGGGGATGCATGGCTACACCTTC
d_gene: TRBD1
v_gene: TRBV2
j_gene: TRBJ1-2
abundance: many

CDR3aa: CASSLRMEREVSAFF
CDR3nt: TGTGCCAGCAGTTTAAGGATGGAACGGGAGGTATCAGCTTTCTTT
d_gene: NA
v_gene: TRBV12-3/TRBV12-4
j_gene: TRBJ1-1
abundance: many

CDR3aa: CASTTGGTNTEAFF
CDR3nt: TGTGCCAGCACTACAGGGGGGACGAACACTGAAGCTTTCTTT
d_gene: TRBD1
v_gene: TRBV6-5
j_gene: TRBJ1-1
abundance: NA

CDR3aa: CASSKEVIEKLFF
CDR3nt: TGTGCCAGCAGCAAGGAGGTCATCGAAAAACTGTTTTTT
d_gene: NA
v_gene: TRBV21-1
j_gene: TRBJ1-4
abundance: many

CDR3aa: CASSLRLSSYNSPLHF
CDR3nt: TGTGCCAGCAGCTTAAGGCTTAGCTCCTATAATTCACCCCTCCACTTT
d_gene: NA
v_gene: TRBV7-2
j_gene: TRBJ1-6
abundance: medium-sized

CDR3aa: CSVEVPPGLAGGEQFF
CDR3nt: TGCAGCGTTGAAGTTCCGCCGGGACTAGCGGGGGGTGAGCAGTTCTTC
d_gene: TRBD2
v_gene: TRBV29-1
j_gene: TRBJ2-1
abundance: NA

CDR3aa: CASSARGGTNTGELFF
CDR3nt: TGCGCCAGCAGCGCTCGCGGGGGCACGAACACCGGGGAGCTGTTTTTT
d_gene: NA
v_gene: TRBV5-1
j_gene: TRBJ2-2
abundance: medium-sized

CDR3aa: CASSWGGQSLYNSPLHF
CDR3nt: TGTGCCAGCAGCTGGGGGGGACAGTCTCTTTATAATTCACCCCTCCACTTT
d_gene: TRBD1
v_gene: TRBV7-8
j_gene: TRBJ1-6
abundance: NA

CDR3aa: CASSLSLGQGAGEPQHF
CDR3nt: TGTGCCAGCAGTTTATCCCTCGGACAGGGGGCGGGGGAGCCCCAGCATTTT
d_gene: TRBD1
v_gene: TRBV28
j_gene: TRBJ1-5
abundance: many

CDR3aa: CASSVAAGGYDYGYTF
CDR3nt: TGTGCCAGCAGCGTAGCGGCAGGAGGATACGACTATGGCTACACCTTC
d_gene: NA
v_gene: TRBV9
j_gene: TRBJ1-2
abundance: many

CDR3aa: CATSGNRGRPDQETQYF
CDR3nt: TGTGCCACCAGTGGAAACAGGGGGCGACCTGATCAAGAGACCCAGTACTTC
d_gene: TRBD1
v_gene: TRBV24-1
j_gene: TRBJ2-5
abundance: many

CDR3aa: CASSLGAYSNQPQHF
CDR3nt: TGTGCCAGCAGCTTGGGGGCCTATAGCAATCAGCCCCAGCATTTT
d_gene: NA
v_gene: TRBV5-6
j_gene: TRBJ1-5
abundance: many

CDR3aa: CASSLWTGQGEAFF
CDR3nt: TGTGCCAGCAGCCTCTGGACAGGACAAGGTGAAGCTTTCTTT
d_gene: TRBD1
v_gene: TRBV7-8
j_gene: TRBJ1-1
abundance: many

CDR3aa: CSASQQSDYEQYF
CDR3nt: TGCAGTGCTAGTCAACAGAGCGACTACGAGCAGTACTTC
d_gene: NA
v_gene: TRBV20-1
j_gene: TRBJ2-7
abundance: NA

CDR3aa: CASSFAPVRDRASNEKLFF
CDR3nt: TGTGCCAGCAGCTTTGCCCCAGTCCGGGACAGGGCCTCTAATGAAAAACTGTTTTTT
d_gene: TRBD1
v_gene: TRBV5-5
j_gene: TRBJ1-4
abundance: many

CDR3aa: CASSFSGGRSNQPQHF
CDR3nt: TGTGCCAGCAGTTTTTCAGGGGGCCGGAGCAATCAGCCCCAGCATTTT
d_gene: TRBD1
v_gene: TRBV12-3/TRBV12-4
j_gene: TRBJ1-5
abundance: many

CDR3aa: CASSQAAGEQFF
CDR3nt: TGCGCCAGCAGCCAAGCTGCGGGTGAGCAGTTCTTC
d_gene: NA
v_gene: TRBV4-3
j_gene: TRBJ2-1
abundance: many

CDR3aa: CASSTPDLGRDISYGYTF
CDR3nt: TGTGCCAGCAGTACTCCCGACCTCGGGAGGGACATCTCCTATGGCTACACCTTC
d_gene: NA
v_gene: TRBV6-1
j_gene: TRBJ1-2
abundance: few

CDR3aa: CASSPPVAYEQYF
CDR3nt: TGTGCCAGCTCACCACCGGTTGCTTACGAGCAGTACTTC
d_gene: NA
v_gene: TRBV18
j_gene: TRBJ2-7
abundance: many

CDR3aa: CAISESSGGGYEQSF
CDR3nt: TGTGCCATCAGTGAGTCAAGCGGGGGTGGGTATGAGCAGTCCTTC
d_gene: TRBD2
v_gene: TRBV10-3
j_gene: TRBJ2-1
abundance: NA

CDR3aa: CASSLEGLADTQYF
CDR3nt: TGCGCCAGCAGCTTGGAGGGGTTGGCAGATACGCAGTATTTT
d_gene: NA
v_gene: TRBV5-1
j_gene: TRBJ2-3
abundance: medium-sized

CDR3aa: CSVQGPINQPQHF
CDR3nt: TGCAGTGTGCAAGGACCGATCAATCAGCCCCAGCATTTT
d_gene: NA
v_gene: TRBV20-1
j_gene: TRBJ1-5
abundance: many

CDR3aa: CASSRGGTSEGTQYF
CDR3nt: TGTGCCAGCAGCCGGGGGGGGACTAGCGAGGGGACCCAGTACTTC
d_gene: TRBD2
v_gene: TRBV3-1
j_gene: TRBJ2-5
abundance: many

CDR3aa: CATRTQRDKQETQYF
CDR3nt: TGTGCCACCAGGACGCAAAGGGACAAGCAAGAGACCCAGTACTTC
d_gene: NA
v_gene: TRBV15
j_gene: TRBJ2-5
abundance: many

CDR3aa: CASGRSGRAPDTQYF
CDR3nt: TGTGCCAGCGGTCGAAGCGGGAGGGCCCCAGATACGCAGTATTTT
d_gene: TRBD2
v_gene: TRBV9
j_gene: TRBJ2-3
abundance: many